These 3 T cell receptor beta chains were all obtained from the same sample, sequenced in a study of OX40 agonist ivuxolimab in advanced cancers. Only in-frame clones appear in the TCRdb table, and some are missing; sequencing was by immunoSEQ multiplex PCR. This sample has approximately 35,000 clones, with 92% found just once. This specimen was CD4+ or CD8+ T cells sorted from blood, taken in a trial of the OX40 agonist ivuxolimab. These receptors were collected from an adult with an advanced solid tumor such as melanoma, head and neck, liver or kidney cancer.

This rearrangement joins TRBV14 to TRBJ1-1; TRBD1 might be the D (5 bases). This CDR3 contains 15 residues. V gave up 2 bases and J gave up 4 bases, with 14 bases separating them. The germline V gene has CDR1 SGHDN and CDR2 FVKESK. The CDR3 DNA sequence: TGTGCCAGCAGCCAATGGGGGTGGAGAGTCACTGAAGCTTTCTTT. Its protein product is CASSQWGWRVTEAFF.

V and J are TRBV28 and TRBJ2-4, with 11 bases identical to TRBD1. The J segment lost 1 base and the V segment lost 6 bases, leaving 5 bases of the junction unmatched. Per the germline V gene, CDR1 is MDHEN and CDR2 is SYDVKM. The CDR3 has 16 amino acids. CDR3 protein: CASRDRGRVAKNIQYF. CDR3 sequence (DNA): TGTGCCAGCAGGGACAGGGGGCGGGTGGCCAAAAACATTCAGTACTTC. Full variable domain (rest looked up from reference TRBV28 and TRBJ2-4): DVKVTQSSRYLVKRTGEKVFLECVQDMDHENMFWYRQDPGLGLRLIYFSYDVKMKEKGDIPEGYSVSREKKERFSLILESASTNQTSMYLCASRDRGRVAKNIQYFGAGTRLSVL.

The chain combines TRBV19 with TRBJ1-1, with D uncertain. CDR3 length equals 17 residues. V dropped 4 bases and J dropped 0 bases, with 18 bases sitting between them. The germline V gene encodes CDR1 LNHDA and CDR2 SQIVND (reference sequence). Here the CDR3 reads CASSTDLTGALNTEAFF. In nucleotides, the CDR3 is TGTGCCAGTAGTACCGACTTAACGGGCGCTTTGAACACTGAAGCTTTCTTT.